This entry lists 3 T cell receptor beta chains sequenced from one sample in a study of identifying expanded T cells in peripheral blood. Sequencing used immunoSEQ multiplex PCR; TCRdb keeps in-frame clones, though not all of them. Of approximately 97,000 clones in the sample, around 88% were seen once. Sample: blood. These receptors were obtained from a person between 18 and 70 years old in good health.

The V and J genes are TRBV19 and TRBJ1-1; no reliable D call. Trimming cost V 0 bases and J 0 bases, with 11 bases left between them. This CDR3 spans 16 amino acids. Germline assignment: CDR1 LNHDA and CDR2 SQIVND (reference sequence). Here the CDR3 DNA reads TGTGCCAGTAGTATAGATCGACGACGGGTGAACACTGAAGCTTTCTTT. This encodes CASSIDRRRVNTEAFF.

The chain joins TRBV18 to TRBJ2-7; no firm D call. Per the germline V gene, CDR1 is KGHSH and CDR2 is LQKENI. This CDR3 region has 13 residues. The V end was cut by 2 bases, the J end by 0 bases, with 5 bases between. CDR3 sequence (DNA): TGTGCCAGCTCACCAAAGGTCTCCTACGAGCAGTACTTC. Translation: CASSPKVSYEQYF.

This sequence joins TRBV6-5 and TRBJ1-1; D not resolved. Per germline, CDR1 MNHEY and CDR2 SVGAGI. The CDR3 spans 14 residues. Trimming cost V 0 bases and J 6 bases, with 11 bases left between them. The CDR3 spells CASSYSTLWAEAFF. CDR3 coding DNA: TGTGCCAGCAGTTACTCGACCCTCTGGGCTGAAGCTTTCTTT.